This T cell receptor (beta chain) was retrieved from a study of CD8 T cells in Susac syndrome. A quantity of about 0.5 to 1 ug RNA underwent reverse transcription using random hexamers. An immunoSEQ multiplex PCR amplified TCR beta CDR3 over 54 Vbeta and 13 Jbeta. TCRdb re-analysed the immunoSEQ multiplex PCR reads in MiXCR, keeping a single row per CDR3 protein. The sample has 180,000 or so distinct CDR3 sequences, about 95% seen once. CD8+ and CD4+ T cells were negatively isolated; TEMRA cells were FACS-enriched. Germline loops: CDR1 MNHEY, CDR2 SVGEGT. The CDR3 extends over 13 amino acids. The germline V and J ends were trimmed by 4 bases and 0 bases, with 7 bases remaining between them.

The receptor's source is a human donor in good health. Sequences were obtained from CD4+ T cells from PBMCs. The chain has TRBV6-2 or TRBV6-3 and TRBJ2-7; D unclear. The CDR3 loop reads CASSSLDSYEQYF. In DNA form, the CDR3 reads TGTGCCAGCAGTTCTCTCGACTCCTACGAGCAGTACTTC.